This T cell receptor (beta chain) originates from a study of blood T cell repertoires in COVID-19. Study background: Specimens from acute and convalescent COVID-19 originated in the United States, Italy and Spain. T cells, B-cell-depleted T cells, or PBMCs supplied cDNA or gDNA.

This clone was seen a handful of times. Germline CDR1 WNHNN, CDR2 SYGVQD (reference sequence). Trimming took off 0 bases at V and 9 bases at J, with 6 bases between the two ends. This CDR3 region has 12 residues. Original processing notes: For nucleated cells, counts were estimated from reference gene primer amplification. Produced via immunoSEQ multiplex PCR; TCRdb's table is partial and in-frame only. V and J calls and clone size come straight from that table; D and trimming were deduced from the DNA. The sample carries some 270,000 clones, about 91% recorded once. Sequenced material: peripheral blood. The chain recombines TRBV10-1 with TRBJ1-5; D call uncertain. The sequence derives from a woman aged 40-49 years who had recovered from COVID-19. The CDR3 DNA follows: TGCGCCAGCAGTGAGTCCGCCGGGCCCCAGCATTTT. Translation: CASSESAGPQHF.